The clone carrying this TCR beta chain was observed many times. This sample is drawn from a study of patients with pleural tuberculosis. TCRdb recomputed calls from the reads with MiXCR, one row per CDR3 protein. The top ten hold approximately 3.7% of the sample, which has about 29,000 distinct CDR3 sequences, approximately 20% seen once. J gave up 2 bases and V 5 bases, and 6 bases lay outside the gene matches. From germline, CDR1 is MNHNS and CDR2 SASEGT. CDR3 size: 14 residues. The chain combines TRBV6-1 with TRBJ2-7; 7 positions agree with TRBD1. The sequence came from a human donor with pleural tuberculosis. Sequencing was carried out using peripheral blood. The CDR3 bases are TGTGCCAGCAGTACCGGGACAGAAGCCTACGAGCAGTACTTC. This gives the protein CASSTGTEAYEQYF.